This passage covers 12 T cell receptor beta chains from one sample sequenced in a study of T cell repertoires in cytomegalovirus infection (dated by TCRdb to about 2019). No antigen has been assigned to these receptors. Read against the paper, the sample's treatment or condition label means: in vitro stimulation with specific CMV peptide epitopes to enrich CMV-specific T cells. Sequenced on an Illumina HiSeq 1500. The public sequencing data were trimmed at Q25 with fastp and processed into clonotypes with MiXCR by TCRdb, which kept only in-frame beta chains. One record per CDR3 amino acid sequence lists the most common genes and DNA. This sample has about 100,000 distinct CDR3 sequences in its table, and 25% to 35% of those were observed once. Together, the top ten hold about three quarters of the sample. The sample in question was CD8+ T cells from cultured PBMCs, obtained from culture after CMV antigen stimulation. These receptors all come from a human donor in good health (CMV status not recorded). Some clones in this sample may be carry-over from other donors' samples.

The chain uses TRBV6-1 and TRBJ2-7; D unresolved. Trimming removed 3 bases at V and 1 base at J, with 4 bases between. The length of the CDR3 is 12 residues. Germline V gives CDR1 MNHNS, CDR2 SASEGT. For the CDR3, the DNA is TGTGCCAGCAGTGACTCTTCCTACGAGCAGTACTTC. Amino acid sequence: CASSDSSYEQYF.

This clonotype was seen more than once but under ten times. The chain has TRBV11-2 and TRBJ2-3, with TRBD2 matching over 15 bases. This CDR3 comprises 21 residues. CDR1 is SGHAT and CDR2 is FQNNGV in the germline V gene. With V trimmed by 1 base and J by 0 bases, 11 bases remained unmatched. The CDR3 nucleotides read TGTGCCAGCAGCTTAGCCCCTGGGACTAGCGGGGGGAGGTCCAGCACAGATACGCAGTATTTT. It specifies CASSLAPGTSGGRSSTDTQYF.

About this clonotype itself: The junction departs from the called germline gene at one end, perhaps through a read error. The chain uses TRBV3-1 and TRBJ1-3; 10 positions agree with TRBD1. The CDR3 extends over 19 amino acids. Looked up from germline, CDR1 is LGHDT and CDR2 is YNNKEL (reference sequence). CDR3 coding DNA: TGTACCAGCAGCCAGTTCTGGGACAGGGGCGGTGGTTCTGGAAACACCATATATTTT. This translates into CTSSQFWDRGGGSGNTIYF. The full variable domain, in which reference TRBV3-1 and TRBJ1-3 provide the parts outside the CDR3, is DTAVSQTPKYLVTQMGNDKSIKCEQNLGHDTMYWYKQDSKKFLKIMFSYNNKELIINETVPNRFSPKSPDKAHLNLHINSLELGDSAVYFCTSSQFWDRGGGSGNTIYFGEGSWLTVV.

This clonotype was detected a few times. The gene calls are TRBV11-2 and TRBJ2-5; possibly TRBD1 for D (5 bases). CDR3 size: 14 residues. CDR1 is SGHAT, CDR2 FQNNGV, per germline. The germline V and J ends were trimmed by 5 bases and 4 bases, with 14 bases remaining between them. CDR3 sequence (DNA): TGTGCCAGCAGCCCGAACCAGGGTAGAGAGACCCAGTACTTC. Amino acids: CASSPNQGRETQYF.

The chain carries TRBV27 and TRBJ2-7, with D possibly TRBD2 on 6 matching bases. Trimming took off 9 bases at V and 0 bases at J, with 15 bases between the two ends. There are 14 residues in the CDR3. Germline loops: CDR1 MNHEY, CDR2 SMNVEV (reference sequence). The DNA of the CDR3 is TGTGCCAGAAGTGCAGACGGGAGCTCCTACGAGCAGTACTTC. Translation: CARSADGSSYEQYF.

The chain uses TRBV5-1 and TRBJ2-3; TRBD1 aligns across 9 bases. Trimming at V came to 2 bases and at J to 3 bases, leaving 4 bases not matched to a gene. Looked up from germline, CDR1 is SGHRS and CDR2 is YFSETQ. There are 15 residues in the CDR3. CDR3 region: CASSLTGGWTDTQYF. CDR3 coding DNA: TGCGCCAGCAGCTTAACAGGGGGCTGGACAGATACGCAGTATTTT.

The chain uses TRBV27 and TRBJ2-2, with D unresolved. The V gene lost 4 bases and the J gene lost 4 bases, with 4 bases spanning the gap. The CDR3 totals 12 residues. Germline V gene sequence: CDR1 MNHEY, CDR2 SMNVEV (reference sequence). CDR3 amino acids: CASSYPTGELFF. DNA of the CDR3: TGTGCCAGCAGTTACCCCACCGGGGAGCTGTTTTTT.

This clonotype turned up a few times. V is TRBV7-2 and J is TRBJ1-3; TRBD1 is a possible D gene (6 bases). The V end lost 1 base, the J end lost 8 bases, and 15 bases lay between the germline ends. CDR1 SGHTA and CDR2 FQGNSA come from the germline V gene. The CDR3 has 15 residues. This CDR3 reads CASSLGAGETDTIYF. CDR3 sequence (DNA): TGTGCCAGCAGCTTAGGTGCAGGGGAAACGGACACCATATATTTT.

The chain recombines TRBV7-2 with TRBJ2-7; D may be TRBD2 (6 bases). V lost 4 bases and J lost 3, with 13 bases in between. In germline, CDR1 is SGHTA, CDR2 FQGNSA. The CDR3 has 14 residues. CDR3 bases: TGTGCCAGCAGCTCCCCGGGACTGAGCTACGAGCAGTACTTC. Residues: CASSSPGLSYEQYF.

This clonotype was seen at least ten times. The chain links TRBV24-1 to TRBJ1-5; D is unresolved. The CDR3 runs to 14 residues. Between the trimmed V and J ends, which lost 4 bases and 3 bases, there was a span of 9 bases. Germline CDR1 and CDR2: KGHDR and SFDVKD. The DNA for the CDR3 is TGTGCCACCAGTGAGTCCCCGGTCAATCAGCCCCAGCATTTT. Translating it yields CATSESPVNQPQHF.

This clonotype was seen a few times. The CDR3: CASSLGTPYSNQPQHF. CDR3 nucleotides: TGTGCCAGCAGCTTAGGGACACCATATAGCAATCAGCCCCAGCATTTT. This rearrangement joins TRBV7-9 to TRBJ1-5, with D possibly being TRBD1 (5 bases). Germline V gives CDR1 SEHNR, CDR2 FQNEAQ (reference sequence). This CDR3 region has 16 residues. The V end lost 1 base, the J end lost 0 bases, and 10 bases lay between the germline ends.

The CDR3 protein is CASSRAESEYEQYF. Written as DNA, the CDR3 is TGTGCCAGCAGCCGAGCGGAATCCGAATACGAGCAGTACTTC. The rearrangement uses TRBV7-9 and TRBJ2-7, with TRBD2 as a possible D gene (5 bases). This CDR3 is 14 amino acids long. V shed 5 bases and J shed 4 bases, with 15 bases lying between them. The germline CDR1 and CDR2 sequences are SEHNR and FQNEAQ (reference sequence).